This TCR beta chain stems from a study of cytomegalovirus exposure and HLA in healthy donors. Trimming removed 4 bases from V and 6 bases from J, with 10 bases in between. CDR3 length: 12 amino acids. CDR1 and CDR2 from the germline V gene are SGHTA and FQGNSA. PCR was performed using 60 Vbeta and 13 Jbeta primers. The authors' processing: The authors later counted roughly 77 million unique TCR beta chains, 9 million to 14 million of them shared. Clones were sequenced by immunoSEQ multiplex PCR, and TCRdb holds only the in-frame ones, with some missing. That table furnishes V, J and clone size, whereas the DNA furnished D and trimming. The sample contains 150,000 to 200,000 clones, about 78% of which appear only once. Each of the donors was a healthy bone marrow donor.

The V call is TRBV7-2, the J call TRBJ2-7, with D perhaps TRBD2 (5 bases). This TCR derives from a man in his 60s in good health and CMV-seronegative. The sample consisted of PBMCs. The CDR3: CASSSSGSEQYF. The CDR3 DNA follows: TGTGCCAGCAGCTCGTCGGGGAGCGAGCAGTACTTC.